The present TCR beta chain was sequenced within a study of control samples from healthy donors and cancer patients. The germline V gene has CDR1 SGHDT and CDR2 YYEEEE. The ends lost 3 bases at V and 5 bases at J; junction bases unmatched: 2. The CDR3 covers 14 residues. Assay used: immunoSEQ multiplex PCR; TCRdb lists only in-frame clones, some missing. The sample holds 9,500 to 15,000 clones, approximately 90% seen once. The TCR was taken from a male donor with melanoma. V and J are TRBV5-6 and TRBJ2-1; TRBD1 agrees at 10 bases. Source material: formalin-fixed, paraffin-embedded tissue. CDR3 sequence (DNA): TGTGCCAGCAGCTGGGACAGGGGTAACAATGAGCAGTTCTTC. Its protein product is CASSWDRGNNEQFF.